These 5 T cell receptor beta chains were all obtained from the same sample, sequenced in a study of blood T cell repertoires in COVID-19. The repertoire was sequenced with immunoSEQ multiplex PCR; TCRdb's copy has only in-frame clones and lacks some. Here the sample spans some 260,000 clones, 82% being singletons. Sequenced: peripheral blood. These receptors originate from a woman older than 75 with active or convalescent COVID-19.

The chain is built from TRBV28 and TRBJ1-4; 11 bases map to TRBD1. Germline CDR1 and CDR2: MDHEN and SYDVKM. V lost 7 bases, J lost 6 bases, and 7 bases stayed unmatched. The CDR3 consists of 15 residues. CDR3 protein: CASTIPGQGDEKLFF. The CDR3 bases are TGTGCCAGCACCATACCGGGACAGGGGGATGAAAAACTGTTTTTT.

The CDR3 region is CASSVGGRETQYF. The CDR3 DNA reads as TGTGCCAGCAGCGTAGGGGGCCGAGAGACCCAGTACTTC. The chain links TRBV9 to TRBJ2-5, with D possibly TRBD1 on 5 matching bases. This CDR3 contains 13 residues. Per the germline V gene, CDR1 is SGDLS and CDR2 is YYNGEE. Trimming took 0 bases from V and 4 from J, leaving 7 bases between them.

This clone was observed a few times. The V call is TRBV18, the J call TRBJ1-2; the D gene is possibly TRBD1 (6 bases). V was pared by 5 bases and J by 5 bases, with 24 bases between. Germline loops: CDR1 KGHSH, CDR2 LQKENI. The CDR3 consists of 17 residues. CDR3 nucleotides: TGTGCCAGCTCAGTAGGACAGCCGAGAATTGGGGTATATGGCTACACCTTC. Its protein is CASSVGQPRIGVYGYTF.

The rearrangement joins TRBV28 to TRBJ2-7, with D tentatively TRBD2 (6 bases). Trimming left V 6 bases short and J 2 bases short, with 14 bases between. Per the germline V gene, CDR1 is MDHEN and CDR2 is SYDVKM. This CDR3 spans 14 amino acids. CDR3 in DNA: TGTGCCAGCAGGCCGGGGGAAGGTACCTACGAGCAGTACTTC. Residues: CASRPGEGTYEQYF.

This chain uses TRBV19 with TRBJ1-5, with 8 nucleotides matching TRBD1. CDR3 length: 15 amino acids. Trimming took 4 bases from V and 5 from J; bases not matched to a gene: 7. CDR1 is LNHDA and CDR2 is SQIVND in the germline V gene (reference sequence). CDR3 DNA: TGTGCCAGTAGTACAGAGGCAGGGGGCTATCAGCCCCAGCATTTT. Translation gives CASSTEAGGYQPQHF.